This T cell receptor beta chain is drawn from a study of beta chain features in type 1 diabetes. Findings and caveats of the study: There were fewer insertions and more deletions at the VDJ junctions of type 1 diabetes patients.

Germline assignment: CDR1 MDHEN and CDR2 SYDVKM. The CDR3 has 15 residues. After removal of 2 bases from V and 3 bases from J, the junction contained 3 bases not matched to a gene. Concerning this clone: The antigen is not known.

The sequenced template was cDNA made from the entire isolated RNA. This table comes from immunoSEQ multiplex PCR, and its TCRdb copy is limited to in-frame clones, with some not included. This sample has 350,000 to 400,000 clones, with roughly 16% found just once. Sequenced: naive CD4+ T cells from blood. The chain has TRBV28 and TRBJ1-5; 8 bases align to TRBD1. This receptor was taken from a woman aged 18 to 35 in good health. The CDR3 loop is CASSLVTGDNQPQHF. The CDR3 DNA sequence: TGTGCCAGCAGTTTAGTGACAGGGGACAATCAGCCCCAGCATTTT.